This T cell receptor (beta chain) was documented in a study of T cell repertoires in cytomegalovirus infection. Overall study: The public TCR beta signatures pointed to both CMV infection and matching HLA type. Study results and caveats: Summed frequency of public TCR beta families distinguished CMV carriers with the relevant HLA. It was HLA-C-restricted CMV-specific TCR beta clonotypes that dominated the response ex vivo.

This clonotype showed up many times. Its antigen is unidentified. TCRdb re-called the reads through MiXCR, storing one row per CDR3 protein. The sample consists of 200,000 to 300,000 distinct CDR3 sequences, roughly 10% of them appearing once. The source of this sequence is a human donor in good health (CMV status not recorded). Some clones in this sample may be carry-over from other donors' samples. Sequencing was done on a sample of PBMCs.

CDR3 in DNA: TGTGCCAGCAGTACGCTAACACCTACCGTTGGCTACACCTTC. Translation gives CASSTLTPTVGYTF. The chain carries TRBV6-6 and TRBJ1-2; D unresolved. The V gene's germline CDR1 is MNHNY and CDR2 SVGAGI (reference sequence). The CDR3 totals 14 residues. The V and J ends lost 5 bases and 7 bases respectively, with 17 bases between them.